A selection of T cell receptor beta chains follows, all from one sample in a study of Ad26.COV2.S vaccination and SARS-CoV-2 variants. Generated by immunoSEQ multiplex PCR, the TCRdb table keeps only in-frame clones and is missing some. The profile shows about 390,000 clones, approximately 92% of them singletons. Here the sequenced sample was peripheral blood, taken in a trial of Ad26.COV2.S vaccine versus placebo. The receptors derive from a person aged 18-65 years who received the Ad26.COV2.S COVID-19 vaccine or a placebo. Both conserved end residues are part of each CDR3. The order of the fields is clone size, J gene, D gene, V gene, CDR3 DNA, CDR3 protein. The D gene is left open where the match is weak. Only some rows state a clone size, as once, few, many or a class for expanded clones.

clone_size: -; j_call: TRBJ1-2; d_call: TRBD1; v_call: TRBV27; cdr3_nt: TGTGCCAGCAGTTTATCCTGGGGACAGGGGAATAACTATGGCTACACCTTC; cdr3_aa: CASSLSWGQGNNYGYTF
clone_size: once; j_call: TRBJ1-5; d_call: TRBD1; v_call: TRBV19; cdr3_nt: TGTGCCAGTAGTATTTCCCGACAGGGGCCAGTACTTAGCAATCAGCCCCAGCATTTT; cdr3_aa: CASSISRQGPVLSNQPQHF
clone_size: -; j_call: TRBJ1-5; d_call: -; v_call: TRBV5-1; cdr3_nt: TGCGCCAGCAGCTTCGGCACAGCTAATCAGCCCCAGCATTTT; cdr3_aa: CASSFGTANQPQHF
clone_size: -; j_call: TRBJ2-5; d_call: -; v_call: TRBV4-1; cdr3_nt: TGCGCCAGCAGCCAGGTCGGCACAGGGAAGGAGACCCAGTACTTC; cdr3_aa: CASSQVGTGKETQYF
clone_size: -; j_call: TRBJ1-3; d_call: -; v_call: TRBV5-1; cdr3_nt: TGCGCCAGCAGCTTTTCCGGACGGATCACCTCTGGAAACACCATATATTTT; cdr3_aa: CASSFSGRITSGNTIYF
clone_size: few; j_call: TRBJ2-2; d_call: -; v_call: TRBV28; cdr3_nt: TGTGCCAGCAGTTTTGAGTGGGGGGCTAGCACCGGGGAGCTGTTTTTT; cdr3_aa: CASSFEWGASTGELFF
clone_size: -; j_call: TRBJ1-2; d_call: -; v_call: TRBV27; cdr3_nt: TGTGCCAGCAGTTTATCTTCCGGCAGGGATAACTATGGCTACACCTTC; cdr3_aa: CASSLSSGRDNYGYTF
clone_size: -; j_call: TRBJ1-1; d_call: -; v_call: TRBV7-9; cdr3_nt: TGTGCCAGCAGCCCGGGGGCTAGTTTGACTGAAGCTTTCTTT; cdr3_aa: CASSPGASLTEAFF
clone_size: -; j_call: TRBJ2-3; d_call: -; v_call: TRBV20-1; cdr3_nt: TGCAGTGCTAGTTGGGACAAGCAGTATTTT; cdr3_aa: CSASWDKQYF
clone_size: -; j_call: TRBJ1-4; d_call: TRBD1; v_call: TRBV2; cdr3_nt: TGTGCCAGCAGCGATCCCGGGACAGCAACTAATGAAAAACTGTTTTTT; cdr3_aa: CASSDPGTATNEKLFF
clone_size: -; j_call: TRBJ2-1; d_call: TRBD2; v_call: TRBV19; cdr3_nt: TGTGCCAGTAGTCCCGGGGTAGCGGGGGGGCCCGACGAGCAGTTCTTC; cdr3_aa: CASSPGVAGGPDEQFF
clone_size: -; j_call: TRBJ1-6; d_call: -; v_call: TRBV7-9; cdr3_nt: TGTGCCAGCAACTCAGGGAACTCACCCCTCCACTTT; cdr3_aa: CASNSGNSPLHF
clone_size: once; j_call: TRBJ2-3; d_call: -; v_call: TRBV7-2; cdr3_nt: TGTGCCAGCAGCCCCCGGTTAGCGGGCACAGATACGCAGTATTTT; cdr3_aa: CASSPRLAGTDTQYF
clone_size: -; j_call: TRBJ2-3; d_call: -; v_call: TRBV30; cdr3_nt: TGTGCCTGGAGTAACTCAATTGTTAGCACAGATACGCAGTATTTT; cdr3_aa: CAWSNSIVSTDTQYF
clone_size: -; j_call: TRBJ1-4; d_call: -; v_call: TRBV4-3; cdr3_nt: TGCGCCAGCAGCCTGGCCTTCAGGGCAACTAATGAAAAACTGTTTTTT; cdr3_aa: CASSLAFRATNEKLFF
clone_size: -; j_call: TRBJ1-1; d_call: -; v_call: TRBV11-2; cdr3_nt: TGTGCCAGCAGAGAGGGTCTCCTCACGGACACTGAAGCTTTCTTT; cdr3_aa: CASREGLLTDTEAFF
clone_size: -; j_call: TRBJ2-7; d_call: -; v_call: TRBV2; cdr3_nt: TGTGCCAGCAGGCCCGGGTTATACGAGCAGTACTTC; cdr3_aa: CASRPGLYEQYF
clone_size: -; j_call: TRBJ2-1; d_call: -; v_call: TRBV10-2; cdr3_nt: TGCGCCAGCAGTGCGACAGAGTACAATGAGCAGTTCTTC; cdr3_aa: CASSATEYNEQFF
clone_size: -; j_call: TRBJ2-7; d_call: -; v_call: TRBV7-2; cdr3_nt: TGTGCCAGCAGCCCCACCAGGGATTACGAGCAGTACTTC; cdr3_aa: CASSPTRDYEQYF
clone_size: once; j_call: TRBJ1-2; d_call: -; v_call: TRBV4-1; cdr3_nt: TGCGCCAGCAGCCAATCCCGCAGGGAAGTCTATGGCTACACCTTC; cdr3_aa: CASSQSRREVYGYTF
clone_size: -; j_call: TRBJ1-4; d_call: -; v_call: TRBV4-3; cdr3_nt: TGCGCCAGCAGCCAAGATCCCGACGGCCCTAATGAAAAACTGTTTTTT; cdr3_aa: CASSQDPDGPNEKLFF
clone_size: few; j_call: TRBJ1-2; d_call: -; v_call: TRBV10-1; cdr3_nt: TGCGCCAGCAGCCGGGACATGGGCTATGGCTACACCTTC; cdr3_aa: CASSRDMGYGYTF
clone_size: -; j_call: TRBJ2-3; d_call: -; v_call: TRBV29-1; cdr3_nt: TGCAGCGTTGGTGTGGGTAGCACAGATACGCAGTATTTT; cdr3_aa: CSVGVGSTDTQYF
clone_size: -; j_call: TRBJ1-2; d_call: -; v_call: TRBV7-9; cdr3_nt: TGTGCCAACACCCCGGGGGGGGCCGGGGACTATGGCTACACCTTC; cdr3_aa: CANTPGGAGDYGYTF
clone_size: once; j_call: TRBJ2-1; d_call: TRBD1; v_call: TRBV7-2; cdr3_nt: TGTGCCAGCAGCGGGAAAGGGGGCTACAGGGGGTCCTACAATGAGCAGTTCTTC; cdr3_aa: CASSGKGGYRGSYNEQFF
clone_size: -; j_call: TRBJ1-1; d_call: TRBD1; v_call: TRBV4-1; cdr3_nt: TGCGCCAGCAACCAACAGGGGGCGAACACTGAAGCTTTCTTT; cdr3_aa: CASNQQGANTEAFF
clone_size: -; j_call: TRBJ1-2; d_call: -; v_call: TRBV7-9; cdr3_nt: TGTGCCAGCAGCTTAGATGTAACTCCGAACTATGGCTACACCTTC; cdr3_aa: CASSLDVTPNYGYTF
clone_size: -; j_call: TRBJ1-2; d_call: -; v_call: TRBV19; cdr3_nt: TGTGCCAGTAGTATAGTCGTACAGGGCTATGGCTACACCTTC; cdr3_aa: CASSIVVQGYGYTF
clone_size: -; j_call: TRBJ1-2; d_call: TRBD1; v_call: TRBV24-1; cdr3_nt: TGTGCCACCAGCCACATGAAGGGGGCTTTTCCCTATGGCTACACCTTC; cdr3_aa: CATSHMKGAFPYGYTF
clone_size: -; j_call: TRBJ1-1; d_call: TRBD1; v_call: TRBV27; cdr3_nt: TGTGCCAGCAGTGCCGGGGCCCGGACAGGGGAATCCACTGAAGCTTTCTTT; cdr3_aa: CASSAGARTGESTEAFF
clone_size: -; j_call: TRBJ1-3; d_call: TRBD1; v_call: TRBV7-8; cdr3_nt: TGTGCCAGCAGCTTGACAGGGGCCGGAAACACCATATATTTT; cdr3_aa: CASSLTGAGNTIYF
clone_size: -; j_call: TRBJ1-2; d_call: -; v_call: TRBV13; cdr3_nt: TGTGCCAGCAGCTTAGGACAGGGATTTGGCTACACCTTC; cdr3_aa: CASSLGQGFGYTF
clone_size: -; j_call: TRBJ1-3; d_call: -; v_call: TRBV6-2/TRBV6-3; cdr3_nt: TGTGCCAGCAGTTACTGGAGCAGGGGATTCTCTGGAAACACCATATATTTT; cdr3_aa: CASSYWSRGFSGNTIYF
clone_size: -; j_call: TRBJ2-7; d_call: -; v_call: TRBV14; cdr3_nt: TGTGCCAGCAGCCAAGGGCAGGGGGGCTACGAGCAGTACTTC; cdr3_aa: CASSQGQGGYEQYF
clone_size: -; j_call: TRBJ2-1; d_call: TRBD2; v_call: TRBV3-1/TRBV3-2; cdr3_nt: TGTGCCAGCAGCCAACACCCGGGACTAGCGGGGCCCCCTTTGCATGAGCAGTTCTTC; cdr3_aa: CASSQHPGLAGPPLHEQFF
clone_size: -; j_call: TRBJ1-1; d_call: -; v_call: TRBV5-1; cdr3_nt: TGCGCCAGCAGCTCCGGACAAGGGAACACTGAAGCTTTCTTT; cdr3_aa: CASSSGQGNTEAFF
clone_size: -; j_call: TRBJ2-7; d_call: -; v_call: TRBV5-5; cdr3_nt: TGTGCCAGCAGCTTGTGGGTGACCGCCTTGAGGACCTACGAGCAGTACTTC; cdr3_aa: CASSLWVTALRTYEQYF
clone_size: -; j_call: TRBJ2-7; d_call: -; v_call: TRBV18; cdr3_nt: TGTGCCAGCTCACCTGGGAGCGAGATCGGGGCGCCCTTGCGCTCCTACGAGCAGTACTTC; cdr3_aa: CASSPGSEIGAPLRSYEQYF
clone_size: -; j_call: TRBJ1-2; d_call: TRBD1; v_call: TRBV9; cdr3_nt: TGTGCCAGCAGCGCCCAAGTCTCCGGGACAGGGTATGGCTACACCTTC; cdr3_aa: CASSAQVSGTGYGYTF
clone_size: -; j_call: TRBJ1-1; d_call: -; v_call: TRBV14; cdr3_nt: TGTGCCAGCAGCCCGGCGATCTCCTCCCGAGGAGCTTTCTTT; cdr3_aa: CASSPAISSRGAFF
clone_size: -; j_call: TRBJ1-1; d_call: -; v_call: TRBV18; cdr3_nt: TGTGCCAGCTCACCACCATACAAAACCGAAGCTTTCTTT; cdr3_aa: CASSPPYKTEAFF
clone_size: -; j_call: TRBJ1-6; d_call: -; v_call: TRBV28; cdr3_nt: TGTGGAATAAAGGAGGGATATAATTCACCCCTCCACTTT; cdr3_aa: CGIKEGYNSPLHF
clone_size: -; j_call: TRBJ2-7; d_call: -; v_call: TRBV3-1/TRBV3-2; cdr3_nt: TGTGCCAGCAGCCAGTCCAGGGGACGCGAGCAGTACTTC; cdr3_aa: CASSQSRGREQYF
clone_size: once; j_call: TRBJ2-5; d_call: TRBD1; v_call: TRBV2; cdr3_nt: TGTGCCAGCAGTCCCAGCGGACAGGTTCTAGGGACCCAGTACTTC; cdr3_aa: CASSPSGQVLGTQYF
clone_size: -; j_call: TRBJ2-3; d_call: -; v_call: TRBV27; cdr3_nt: TGTGCCAGCTGCCCAACGGCCCCTCCACAAACAGATACGCAGTATTTT; cdr3_aa: CASCPTAPPQTDTQYF
clone_size: -; j_call: TRBJ2-1; d_call: -; v_call: TRBV5-6; cdr3_nt: TGTGCCAGCAGCTTGGACGGGGGTGAGCAGTTCTTC; cdr3_aa: CASSLDGGEQFF
clone_size: -; j_call: TRBJ2-7; d_call: -; v_call: TRBV14; cdr3_nt: TGTGCCAGCAGCCACCGCGCGGCCTACGAGCAGTACTTC; cdr3_aa: CASSHRAAYEQYF
clone_size: -; j_call: TRBJ2-7; d_call: TRBD1; v_call: TRBV6-2/TRBV6-3; cdr3_nt: TGTGCCAGCAGTACCCCGACAGGGTCCTACGAGCAGTACTTC; cdr3_aa: CASSTPTGSYEQYF
clone_size: once; j_call: TRBJ1-6; d_call: -; v_call: TRBV30; cdr3_nt: TGTGCCTGGAGTGTACGTGACAACTCCTATAATTCACCCCTCCACTTT; cdr3_aa: CAWSVRDNSYNSPLHF
clone_size: -; j_call: TRBJ1-1; d_call: -; v_call: TRBV12-3/TRBV12-4; cdr3_nt: TGTGCCAGCAGTGATGGGCCGTCCACTGAAGCTTTCTTT; cdr3_aa: CASSDGPSTEAFF
clone_size: -; j_call: TRBJ1-1; d_call: -; v_call: TRBV5-1; cdr3_nt: TGCGCCAGCAGCCGGGTGGAGGGGGACACTGAAGCTTTCTTT; cdr3_aa: CASSRVEGDTEAFF
clone_size: -; j_call: TRBJ1-2; d_call: -; v_call: TRBV5-6; cdr3_nt: TGTGCCAGCAGCTTAGAAACAGGGTCTTTCCATGGCTACACCTTC; cdr3_aa: CASSLETGSFHGYTF
clone_size: -; j_call: TRBJ1-6; d_call: -; v_call: TRBV15; cdr3_nt: TGTGCCACTAAATTTGATCGGGGCAACTCACCCCTCCACTTT; cdr3_aa: CATKFDRGNSPLHF